The clone carrying this T cell receptor beta chain appeared a single time. The protocol was immunoSEQ multiplex PCR, while the TCRdb copy is restricted to in-frame clones and leaves out a portion. The sample includes roughly 200,000 clones, almost 90% of them seen just once. This entry is derived from a study of blood T cell repertoires in COVID-19. CDR1 and CDR2 from the germline V gene are MNHNS and SASEGT. The CDR3 extends over 16 amino acids. Trimming stripped 1 base from V and 2 bases from J, with 12 bases between. The TCR originated in a man younger than 30 with active or convalescent COVID-19. This sequence joins TRBV6-1 and TRBJ1-5; D unclear. Source material: peripheral blood. CDR3 sequence (DNA): TGTGCCAGCAGTGAAGGGGCAGCACTAGGCAATCAGCCCCAGCATTTT. It yields the protein CASSEGAALGNQPQHF.